The 18 T cell receptor beta chains listed next were all sequenced from one sample in a study of CD8+CD57+ T cells in acquired aplastic anemia. Genomic DNA was employed as the template in profiling TCR beta VDJ and CDR3. TCRdb recomputed calls from the reads with MiXCR, one row per CDR3 protein. The data show some 120,000 distinct CDR3 sequences, with 48% seen just once and 2% to 3% held by the top ten. The specimen was sorted CD4+, CD8+, or CD8+CD57+ T cells (not recorded which) from PBMCs. These receptors were obtained from a human donor in good health, serving as a control.

This clonotype was seen at least ten times. The chain uses TRBV9 and TRBJ2-3, with 14 bases fitting TRBD2. Germline V gene sequence: CDR1 SGDLS, CDR2 YYNGEE. Germline trimming cut 4 bases from V and 6 bases from J; bases unmatched to any gene: 4. The CDR3 has 15 amino acids. CDR3 sequence reads: CASSFRTSGGDTQYF. In nucleotides, the CDR3 is TGTGCCAGCAGCTTTCGGACTAGCGGGGGGGATACGCAGTATTTT.

Only one count was recorded for this clonotype. The chain carries TRBV4-3 and TRBJ1-1; unclear D gene. This CDR3 comprises 14 residues. The ends were cut back, 1 base at V and 5 bases at J, with 11 bases in the middle. CDR1 LGHNA and CDR2 YSLEER come from the germline V gene. The CDR3 here is CASSQVIAGTEAFF. CDR3 nucleotides: TGCGCCAGCAGCCAAGTAATCGCTGGGACTGAAGCTTTCTTT.

The gene calls are TRBV25-1 and TRBJ2-1, with TRBD1 identical over 7 bases. From germline, CDR1 is MGHDK and CDR2 SYGVNS. This CDR3 region has 15 residues. V lost 6 bases, J lost 5 bases, and 10 bases stayed unmatched. The CDR3 protein is CASSKTGQRDNEQFF. Here the CDR3 DNA reads TGTGCCAGCAGCAAGACGGGACAGAGGGACAATGAGCAGTTCTTC.

This clonotype was found many times. This chain uses TRBV7-2 with TRBJ1-2, with D unclear. From germline, CDR1 is SGHTA and CDR2 FQGNSA. This CDR3 has 15 amino acids. The ends were cut back, 3 bases at V and 3 bases at J, with 14 bases in the middle. CDR3 coding DNA: TGTGCCAGCAGCTTTACACGCCTCGGGGACTATGGCTACACCTTC. The encoded protein is CASSFTRLGDYGYTF.

This clonotype showed up many times. The chain carries TRBV20-1 and TRBJ1-3, with D unclear. The V gene lost 0 bases and the J gene lost 3 bases, with 12 bases spanning the gap. Germline CDR1 is DFQATT and CDR2 is SNEGSKA (reference sequence). This CDR3 is built from 15 residues. CDR3 residues: CSARDISGYGNTIYF. The CDR3, as DNA: TGCAGTGCTAGAGATATCTCAGGTTATGGAAACACCATATATTTT.

The chain employs TRBV18 and TRBJ2-1; D is undetermined. In germline, CDR1 is KGHSH, CDR2 LQKENI. The CDR3 runs 15 residues. Trimming stripped 1 base from V and 0 bases from J, with 7 bases between. The CDR3 spells CASSPLLDSYNEQFF. The CDR3 DNA reads as TGTGCCAGCTCACCACTCCTAGACTCCTACAATGAGCAGTTCTTC.

The J gene is TRBJ2-7, the V gene TRBV5-1, with TRBD1 matching 8 bases. Germline values: CDR1 SGHRS, CDR2 YFSETQ. Germline trimming cut 0 bases from V and 5 bases from J; bases unmatched to any gene: 4. This CDR3 spans 14 amino acids. This CDR3 reads CASSLVQGANEQYF. Here the CDR3 DNA reads TGCGCCAGCAGCTTGGTGCAGGGGGCAAACGAGCAGTACTTC. The full variable domain, completed using reference TRBV5-1 and TRBJ2-7, is KAGVTQTPRYLIKTRGQQVTLSCSPISGHRSVSWYQQTPGQGLQFLFEYFSETQRNKGNFPGRFSGRQFSNSRSEMNVSTLELGDSALYLCASSLVQGANEQYFGPGTRLTVT.

This clonotype was detected only a few times. V usage is TRBV20-1 and J usage is TRBJ2-5; D might be TRBD1 or TRBD2, each matching 5 bases. This CDR3 contains 12 residues. Per the germline V gene, CDR1 is DFQATT and CDR2 is SNEGSKA (reference sequence). V lost 4 bases and J lost 5, with 11 bases in between. The CDR3 reads CSANEGQETQYF. As DNA, the CDR3 is TGCAGTGCTAACGAGGGGCAGGAGACCCAGTACTTC.

In its sample, this clonotype was seen once. An end of the junction differs from the germline gene, which may be a read error. This chain connects TRBV19 to TRBJ1-5, with a weak D call TRBD1 (6 bases). Per germline, CDR1 LNHDA and CDR2 SQIVND (reference sequence). The CDR3 covers 14 residues. The CDR3 DNA reads as TGTGCCAGTAGGATAGGGGGAAGCAATCAGCCCCAGCATTTT. Amino acids: CASRIGGSNQPQHF.

CDR3 in DNA: TGTGCCAGCAGTGAATTACCGGGACAGGGGAATGAAAAACTGTTTTTT. It codes for CASSELPGQGNEKLFF. The chain couples TRBV25-1 to TRBJ1-4; 10 nucleotides agree with TRBD1. Germline V gene sequence: CDR1 MGHDK, CDR2 SYGVNS. V shed 1 base and J 5 bases; nucleotides not matched to a gene: 4. The length of the CDR3 is 16 residues.

This clonotype was seen repeatedly, ten times or more. This CDR3 reads CASSWDRGSTYEQYF. CDR3 nucleotide sequence: TGTGCCAGCAGCTGGGATCGGGGCTCAACCTACGAGCAGTACTTC. V usage is TRBV5-5 and J usage is TRBJ2-7; D is possibly TRBD1 or TRBD2 (5 bases each). V was trimmed by 3 bases and J by 2 bases, leaving 15 bases between them. The germline V gene has CDR1 SGHKS and CDR2 YYEKEE (reference sequence). The CDR3 covers 15 residues.

V and J are TRBV2 and TRBJ2-7; 7 bases fit TRBD2. The CDR3 has 15 amino acids. The ends lost 7 bases at V and 2 bases at J; junction bases unmatched: 11. In germline, CDR1 is SNHLY, CDR2 FYNNEI. CDR3 sequence reads: CASIRGEGRPYEQYF. The CDR3 bases are TGTGCCAGCATCCGAGGGGAGGGGAGGCCCTACGAGCAGTACTTC. The variable domain in full, completed from reference TRBV2 and TRBJ2-7, reads EPEVTQTPSHQVTQMGQEVILRCVPISNHLYFYWYRQILGQKVEFLVSFYNNEISEKSEIFDDQFSVERPDGSNFTLKIRSTKLEDSAMYFCASIRGEGRPYEQYFGPGTRLTVT.

Many counts were recorded for this clonotype. The chain joins TRBV4-3 to TRBJ2-3; 9 positions agree with TRBD2. CDR3 length: 15 residues. The V gene end was trimmed by 5 bases and the J gene end by 0 bases; junction bases not matched to a gene: 3. CDR1 is LGHNA and CDR2 is YSLEER in the germline V gene. In DNA form, the CDR3 reads TGCGCCAGCAGCAATAGCGGGGGAAGCACAGATACGCAGTATTTT. Translated: CASSNSGGSTDTQYF.

The rearrangement uses TRBV9 and TRBJ1-2, with 10 nucleotides matching TRBD1. Trimming took 4 bases from V and 5 from J; bases not matched to a gene: 5. The germline CDR1 and CDR2 sequences are SGDLS and YYNGEE. The CDR3 spans 14 residues. The CDR3: CASSRQGAQYGYTF. In DNA form, the CDR3 reads TGTGCCAGCAGCCGACAGGGGGCACAGTATGGCTACACCTTC.

The chain employs TRBV6-1 and TRBJ2-3; the D is unclear. Between the trimmed V and J ends, which lost 2 bases and 2 bases, there was a span of 8 bases. Germline V gives CDR1 MNHNS, CDR2 SASEGT. The length of the CDR3 is 14 residues. CDR3 loop: CASSERPATDTQYF. The CDR3 DNA reads TGTGCCAGCAGTGAAAGGCCCGCCACAGATACGCAGTATTTT.

This clonotype has a handful of counts. The chain is built from TRBV19 and TRBJ2-1; D not certain. Germline V gene sequence: CDR1 LNHDA, CDR2 SQIVND (reference sequence). Trimming shortened V by 9 bases and J by 6 bases, and 12 bases separated the two germline ends. The length of the CDR3 is 12 residues. Here the CDR3 DNA reads TGTGCCAGCCGACCGGGCCCCAATGAGCAGTTCTTC. Residues: CASRPGPNEQFF.

This clonotype appeared a few times. This chain connects TRBV20-1 to TRBJ2-7; D could derive from TRBD1 or TRBD2 (7 bases each). Germline CDR1 and CDR2: DFQATT and SNEGSKA (reference sequence). V gave up 6 bases and J gave up 0 bases, with 12 bases separating them. The CDR3 is 13 amino acids. The CDR3 region has the DNA TGCAGTGCCCAGGGGGGGGACTCCTACGAGCAGTACTTC. Protein product: CSAQGGDSYEQYF.

This clonotype is judged medium-sized. The chain couples TRBV2 to TRBJ2-5; no firm D call. CDR1 and CDR2 from the germline V gene are SNHLY and FYNNEI. This CDR3 region has 11 residues. Trimming took 3 bases from V and 3 from J, leaving 2 bases between them. The CDR3 region is CASSEEETQYF. CDR3 nucleotide sequence: TGTGCCAGCAGTGAGGAAGAGACCCAGTACTTC.